This entry lists 21 T cell receptor beta chains sequenced from one sample in a study of T cells in tuberculosis. Libraries were prepared by immunoSEQ multiplex PCR; TCRdb keeps only in-frame clonotypes and omits some of them. The table has about 49,000 clones, about 96% seen once; the top ten hold 1.4%. The time point here: new active TB diagnosis, blood taken before or within 7 days of starting treatment. The sequencing here drew on PBMCs, taken at tuberculosis diagnosis. Source of these receptors: an adult with tuberculosis.

The CDR3, as DNA: TGTGCCAGCCAGGGGATTCTAGAAGAGACCCAGTACTTC. Protein: CASQGILEETQYF. The chain uses TRBV27 and TRBJ2-5, with D tentatively TRBD1 (6 bases). The CDR3 is 13 residues long. Per the germline V gene, CDR1 is MNHEY and CDR2 is SMNVEV (reference sequence). The V end was cut by 8 bases, the J end by 3 bases, with 13 bases between.

This chain links TRBV5-1 with TRBJ2-1; 16 bases agree with TRBD2. Per germline, CDR1 SGHRS and CDR2 YFSETQ. The CDR3 has 15 amino acids. After removal of 4 bases from V and 7 bases from J, the junction contained 2 bases not matched to a gene. CDR3 in amino acids: CASSRGLAGGNEQFF. Written as DNA, the CDR3 is TGCGCCAGCAGCCGGGGACTAGCGGGAGGGAATGAGCAGTTCTTC.

The CDR3 sequence: CAISESVLRLTEAFF. CDR3 nucleotides: TGTGCCATCAGTGAGTCTGTCCTACGGTTGACTGAAGCTTTCTTT. The rearrangement joins TRBV10-3 to TRBJ1-1, with D hard to call. The germline CDR1 and CDR2 sequences are ENHRY and SYGVKD. The CDR3 covers 15 residues. V lost 0 bases to trimming and J lost 5 bases, with 13 bases between them.

V is TRBV27 and J is TRBJ2-3; D may be TRBD2 (6 bases). CDR1 and CDR2 (germline): MNHEY, SMNVEV (reference sequence). The CDR3 is 14 amino acids. Trimming took 3 bases from V and 2 from J, leaving 9 bases between them. This chain's CDR3 is CASSFLLATDTQYF. The CDR3 nucleotides are TGTGCCAGCAGTTTCCTACTAGCCACAGATACGCAGTATTTT.

The V call is TRBV5-1, the J call TRBJ2-2; no definite D call. Germline V CDR1 and CDR2: SGHRS, YFSETQ. V lost 3 bases and J lost 3, with 9 bases in between. CDR3 length: 14 amino acids. The CDR3 region is CASSYYQDTGELFF. CDR3 in DNA: TGCGCCAGCAGCTACTATCAAGACACCGGGGAGCTGTTTTTT.

The rearrangement links TRBV25-1 to TRBJ2-1, with 11 nucleotides matching TRBD1. This CDR3 is built from 16 residues. Germline values: CDR1 MGHDK, CDR2 SYGVNS. With 4 bases clipped from V and 6 bases from J, the junction kept 8 bases outside the gene matches. The CDR3 coding sequence is TGTGCCAGCAGTGTAAATGGGGACAGGGGGGTCAATGAGCAGTTCTTC. Protein sequence: CASSVNGDRGVNEQFF.

The table lists this clone with a count of one. The rearrangement joins TRBV7-9 to TRBJ2-3; TRBD2 is a possible D gene (6 bases). The CDR3 has 12 amino acids. V shed 1 base and J shed 9 bases, with 8 bases lying between them. Germline V CDR1 and CDR2: SEHNR, FQNEAQ (reference sequence). CDR3 DNA: TGTGCCAGCAGCTTAGTTGGGGGGACGCAGTATTTT. As protein: CASSLVGGTQYF.

This rearrangement joins TRBV5-1 to TRBJ2-7; 8 bases are shared with TRBD1. Germline CDR1 SGHRS, CDR2 YFSETQ. The V and J ends lost 4 bases and 4 bases, in that order; junction bases with no gene match: 13. The CDR3 extends over 16 amino acids. The DNA of the CDR3 is TGCGCCAGCAGCCAGACCCCCGACAGGGGTCTTTACGAGCAGTACTTC. Its translation: CASSQTPDRGLYEQYF. Filled out from reference TRBV5-1 and TRBJ2-7, the complete variable domain reads KAGVTQTPRYLIKTRGQQVTLSCSPISGHRSVSWYQQTPGQGLQFLFEYFSETQRNKGNFPGRFSGRQFSNSRSEMNVSTLELGDSALYLCASSQTPDRGLYEQYFGPGTRLTVT.

This chain connects TRBV25-1 to TRBJ2-1; no definite D call. V lost 5 bases, J lost 0 bases, and 17 bases lay in between. The CDR3 runs to 17 residues. Looked up from germline, CDR1 is MGHDK and CDR2 is SYGVNS. CDR3 DNA sequence: TGTGCCAGCAGTAAGCCTCTCGGTAGGAGCTCCTACAATGAGCAGTTCTTC. Its translation: CASSKPLGRSSYNEQFF.

The chain uses TRBV30 and TRBJ2-1; 7 positions agree with TRBD1. This CDR3 has 16 residues. The germline gives CDR1 GTSNPN, CDR2 SVGIG (reference sequence). Trimming at V came to 4 bases and at J to 0 bases, leaving 9 bases not matched to a gene. The DNA for the CDR3 is TGTGCCTGGACCTCTACAGGGGATAGCTCCTACAATGAGCAGTTCTTC. Amino acids: CAWTSTGDSSYNEQFF.

The chain is built from TRBV30 and TRBJ1-2; D remains ambiguous. The germline V gene encodes CDR1 GTSNPN and CDR2 SVGIG (reference sequence). The CDR3 is 13 amino acids. The V end was cut by 5 bases, the J end by 9 bases, with 19 bases between. For the CDR3, the DNA is TGTGCCTGGGCCCTCCTAACGAGGGCTAGCTACACCTTC. Translated: CAWALLTRASYTF. Drawing the rest from reference TRBV30 and TRBJ1-2, the complete variable domain is SQTIHQWPATLVQPVGSPLSLECTVEGTSNPNLYWYRQAAGRGLQLLFYSVGIGQISSEVPQNLSASRPQDRQFILSSKKLLLSDSGFYLCAWALLTRASYTFGSGTRLTVV.

The chain joins TRBV4-1 to TRBJ1-2, with D perhaps matching TRBD1 (6 bases). Trimming cost V 3 bases and J 0 bases, with 23 bases left between them. The CDR3 covers 19 residues. The germline V gene has CDR1 MGHRA and CDR2 YSYEKL. The CDR3 bases are TGCGCCAGCAGCCATGGGAACCGGGACACGAGACGCTCTAACTATGGCTACACCTTC. Translating it yields CASSHGNRDTRRSNYGYTF.

The chain couples TRBV7-2 to TRBJ2-1; the D gene is possibly TRBD2 (6 bases). This CDR3 is 12 amino acids long. Between the trimmed V and J ends, which lost 1 base and 9 bases, there was a span of 7 bases. Germline CDR1 is SGHTA and CDR2 is FQGNSA. The CDR3 spells CASSLGLVEQFF. In DNA form, the CDR3 reads TGTGCCAGCAGCTTAGGACTAGTTGAGCAGTTCTTC. Complete variable domain (other parts from reference TRBV7-2 and TRBJ2-1): GAGVSQSPSNKVTEKGKDVELRCDPISGHTALYWYRQSLGQGLEFLIYFQGNSAPDKSGLPSDRFSAERTGGSVSTLTIQRTQQEDSAVYLCASSLGLVEQFFGPGTRLTVL.

The chain employs TRBV5-1 and TRBJ2-5; 9 bases map to TRBD2. There are 16 residues in the CDR3. Germline CDR1 and CDR2: SGHRS and YFSETQ. The J segment lost 5 bases and the V segment lost 3 bases, leaving 11 bases of the junction unmatched. CDR3 in amino acids: CASSSLAGSDRETQYF. CDR3 nucleotides: TGCGCCAGCAGCTCCCTAGCGGGATCTGACAGGGAGACCCAGTACTTC. Complete variable domain (other parts from reference TRBV5-1 and TRBJ2-5): KAGVTQTPRYLIKTRGQQVTLSCSPISGHRSVSWYQQTPGQGLQFLFEYFSETQRNKGNFPGRFSGRQFSNSRSEMNVSTLELGDSALYLCASSSLAGSDRETQYFGPGTRLLVL.

This clone was observed once. The CDR3 protein is CSVNRGPYEQYF. The CDR3 DNA follows: TGCAGCGTGAACAGGGGGCCATACGAGCAGTACTTC. The rearrangement uses TRBV29-1 and TRBJ2-7; 9 bases are a match to TRBD1. J lost 4 bases, V lost 6 bases, and 4 bases had no gene match. The CDR3 length is 12 residues. Germline V gene sequence: CDR1 SQVTM, CDR2 ANQGSEA.

The chain employs TRBV7-9 and TRBJ1-2; 10 nucleotides match TRBD1. Germline CDR1 reads SEHNR; CDR2 reads FQNEAQ (reference sequence). The CDR3 runs 16 residues. Germline trimming cut 6 bases from V and 4 bases from J; bases unmatched to any gene: 11. The CDR3 loop is CASSLTGTGDLYGYTF. DNA of the CDR3: TGTGCCAGCAGTTTGACCGGGACAGGGGACCTCTATGGCTACACCTTC.

A remark on this clone: This CDR3 fails to terminate in the conserved phenylalanine or tryptophan, so it likely reflects a read error. No DNA is shown, since the ends of the CDR3 on it are uncertain; the CDR3 is the one TCRdb lists. The V and J genes are TRBV6-4 and TRBJ2-7; the table calls TRBD2, which could not be checked here. Germline CDR1 MRHNA, CDR2 SNTAGT. The CDR3 extends over 11 residues, inclusive of both ends. The CDR3 is CASSLAGPFQY.

The chain has TRBV13 and TRBJ2-5, with D unresolved. The V end lost 2 bases, the J end lost 4 bases, and 8 bases lay between the germline ends. The CDR3 is made up of 13 amino acids. From germline, CDR1 is PRHDT and CDR2 FYEKMQ (reference sequence). The CDR3 DNA sequence: TGTGCCAGCAGCTTAAGACTGCTAGAGACCCAGTACTTC. Translated: CASSLRLLETQYF.

The chain uses TRBV30 and TRBJ1-1; tentative D call: TRBD1 (6 bases). The CDR3 contains 13 residues. V lost 0 bases and J 1 base, leaving 6 bases between the germline ends. Germline CDR1 GTSNPN, CDR2 SVGIG (reference sequence). CDR3 sequence (DNA): TGTGCCTGGAGTGTAGGGGGGAACACTGAAGCTTTCTTT. It translates to CAWSVGGNTEAFF.

This CDR3 reads CASSPVPGQRGYRYTF. For the CDR3, the DNA is TGTGCCAGCTCACCTGTCCCGGGACAGCGAGGGTATCGCTACACCTTC. V gene TRBV18 combines with J gene TRBJ1-2; TRBD1 agrees at 7 bases. The CDR3 sequence is 16 residues long. The J segment lost 9 bases and the V segment lost 3 bases, leaving 16 bases of the junction unmatched. Germline assignment: CDR1 KGHSH and CDR2 LQKENI. The whole variable domain, filled in from reference TRBV18 and TRBJ1-2, reads NAGVMQNPRHLVRRRGQEARLRCSPMKGHSHVYWYRQLPEEGLKFMVYLQKENIIDESGMPKERFSAEFPKEGPSILRIQQVVRGDSAAYFCASSPVPGQRGYRYTFGSGTRLTVV.

The chain joins TRBV6-5 to TRBJ1-1; tentatively, D is TRBD1 (5 bases). V lost 6 bases and J 5 bases, leaving 10 bases between the germline ends. CDR3 length: 12 amino acids. The germline V gene encodes CDR1 MNHEY and CDR2 SVGAGI. The CDR3 protein is CASSQRGTEAFF. Written as DNA, the CDR3 is TGTGCCAGCAGCCAAAGGGGAACTGAAGCTTTCTTT.